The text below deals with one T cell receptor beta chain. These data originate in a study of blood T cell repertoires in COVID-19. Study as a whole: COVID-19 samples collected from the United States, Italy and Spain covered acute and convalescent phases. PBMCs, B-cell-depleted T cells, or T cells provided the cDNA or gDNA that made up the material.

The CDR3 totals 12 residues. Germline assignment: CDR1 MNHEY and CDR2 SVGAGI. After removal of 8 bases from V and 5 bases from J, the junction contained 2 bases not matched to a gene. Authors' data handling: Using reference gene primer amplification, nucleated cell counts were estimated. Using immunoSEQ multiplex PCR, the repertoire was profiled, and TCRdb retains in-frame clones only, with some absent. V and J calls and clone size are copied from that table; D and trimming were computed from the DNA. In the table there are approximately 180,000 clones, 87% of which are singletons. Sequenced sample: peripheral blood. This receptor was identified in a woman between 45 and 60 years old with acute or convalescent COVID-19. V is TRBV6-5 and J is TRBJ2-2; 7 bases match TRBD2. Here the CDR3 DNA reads TGTGCCAGCCAGCGGGAAACCGGGGAGCTGTTTTTT. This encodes CASQRETGELFF.